The rows below give T cell receptor beta chains drawn from one sample of a study of cytomegalovirus exposure and HLA in healthy donors. Here immunoSEQ multiplex PCR was the method, and the copy in TCRdb shows in-frame clones only, minus some. This sample has about 120,000 clones, with over 60% found just once. Sequencing was carried out using PBMCs. These receptors were taken from a middle-aged woman in good health and CMV-seropositive. Each CDR3 is given with its conserved first and last residue. D genes are given only for firm matches. For some rows the clone size is stated as once, few or many, or as a class when expanded; others skip it.

d_gene: TRBD1; j_gene: TRBJ1-5; abundance: .; v_gene: TRBV4-3; CDR3aa: CASSHDGTGNQPQHF; CDR3nt: TGCGCCAGCAGCCATGATGGGACAGGCAATCAGCCCCAGCATTTT
d_gene: .; j_gene: TRBJ1-5; abundance: .; v_gene: TRBV15; CDR3aa: CATSRDRGYRQPQHF; CDR3nt: TGTGCCACCAGCAGAGATCGAGGGTACCGGCAGCCCCAGCATTTT
d_gene: TRBD2; j_gene: TRBJ2-1; abundance: .; v_gene: TRBV4-1; CDR3aa: CASSQASGNEQFF; CDR3nt: TGCGCCAGCAGCCAAGCTAGCGGGAATGAGCAGTTCTTC
d_gene: TRBD2; j_gene: TRBJ2-1; abundance: .; v_gene: TRBV5-6; CDR3aa: CASLSGMNNEQFF; CDR3nt: TGTGCCAGCCTTAGCGGGATGAACAATGAGCAGTTCTTC
d_gene: TRBD1; j_gene: TRBJ2-7; abundance: .; v_gene: TRBV4-3; CDR3aa: CASSQDRGLSYEQYF; CDR3nt: TGCGCCAGCAGCCAAGACAGGGGGCTCTCCTACGAGCAGTACTTC
d_gene: .; j_gene: TRBJ2-7; abundance: .; v_gene: TRBV27; CDR3aa: CAAKGPPTYEQYF; CDR3nt: TGTGCTGCGAAGGGGCCACCGACCTACGAGCAGTACTTC
d_gene: .; j_gene: TRBJ2-5; abundance: .; v_gene: TRBV27; CDR3aa: CASNATGVQGTQYF; CDR3nt: TGTGCCAGCAACGCAACAGGAGTTCAAGGGACCCAGTACTTC
d_gene: .; j_gene: TRBJ1-1; abundance: .; v_gene: TRBV5-1; CDR3aa: CASGDSLSTEAFF; CDR3nt: TGCGCCAGCGGAGACAGCCTAAGCACTGAAGCTTTCTTT
d_gene: .; j_gene: TRBJ2-5; abundance: .; v_gene: TRBV25-1; CDR3aa: CASSGRETQYF; CDR3nt: TGTGCCAGCAGTGGGCGGGAGACCCAGTACTTC
d_gene: .; j_gene: TRBJ1-2; abundance: .; v_gene: TRBV5-5; CDR3aa: CASSSQGNDYGYTF; CDR3nt: TGTGCCAGCAGTTCTCAGGGGAACGACTATGGCTACACCTTC
d_gene: TRBD1; j_gene: TRBJ2-7; abundance: few; v_gene: TRBV6-1; CDR3aa: CASRTPGQGYEQYF; CDR3nt: TGTGCCAGCAGGACTCCGGGACAGGGCTACGAGCAGTACTTC
d_gene: .; j_gene: TRBJ1-2; abundance: .; v_gene: TRBV18; CDR3aa: CASSPRSTAKGYTF; CDR3nt: TGTGCCAGCTCACCGAGATCGACAGCTAAGGGCTACACCTTC
d_gene: .; j_gene: TRBJ2-5; abundance: .; v_gene: TRBV25-1; CDR3aa: CASSRDSQETQYF; CDR3nt: TGTGCCAGCAGCCGGGACTCCCAAGAGACCCAGTACTTC
d_gene: TRBD1; j_gene: TRBJ2-5; abundance: .; v_gene: TRBV5-1; CDR3aa: CASSLEGTGSSETQYF; CDR3nt: TGCGCCAGCAGCTTGGAGGGGACAGGGTCTAGTGAGACCCAGTACTTC
d_gene: TRBD1; j_gene: TRBJ1-2; abundance: .; v_gene: TRBV18; CDR3aa: CASSPRQGEDYGYTF; CDR3nt: TGTGCCAGCTCACCTCGACAGGGGGAGGACTATGGCTACACCTTC
d_gene: TRBD1; j_gene: TRBJ1-5; abundance: .; v_gene: TRBV5-5; CDR3aa: CASSRTGGGNQPQHF; CDR3nt: TGTGCCAGCAGCCGTACAGGGGGCGGCAATCAGCCCCAGCATTTT
d_gene: .; j_gene: TRBJ1-1; abundance: few; v_gene: TRBV7-2; CDR3aa: CASSASRGGEAFF; CDR3nt: TGTGCCAGCAGCGCTAGCAGGGGCGGAGAAGCTTTCTTT
d_gene: TRBD2; j_gene: TRBJ2-1; abundance: .; v_gene: TRBV10-3; CDR3aa: CAIASGSYNEQFF; CDR3nt: TGTGCCATCGCTAGCGGGAGCTACAATGAGCAGTTCTTC
d_gene: .; j_gene: TRBJ2-7; abundance: once; v_gene: TRBV10-1; CDR3aa: CASSGGGSDDEQYF; CDR3nt: TGCGCCAGCAGCGGGGGAGGTAGCGACGACGAGCAGTACTTC
d_gene: .; j_gene: TRBJ2-1; abundance: .; v_gene: TRBV28; CDR3aa: CASSLGGTYNEQFF; CDR3nt: TGTGCCAGCAGTTTGGGTGGGACATACAATGAGCAGTTCTTC
d_gene: .; j_gene: TRBJ1-3; abundance: .; v_gene: TRBV5-6; CDR3aa: CASSPGTTRNTIYF; CDR3nt: TGTGCCAGCAGCCCCGGGACAACCCGAAACACCATATATTTT
d_gene: TRBD2; j_gene: TRBJ2-1; abundance: .; v_gene: TRBV4-3; CDR3aa: CASSQSLAGGTSYNEQFF; CDR3nt: TGCGCCAGCAGCCAGAGTCTAGCGGGAGGTACCTCCTACAATGAGCAGTTCTTC
d_gene: TRBD2; j_gene: TRBJ2-5; abundance: .; v_gene: TRBV28; CDR3aa: CASLRTSGGQETQYF; CDR3nt: TGTGCCAGCCTCCGAACTAGCGGGGGGCAAGAGACCCAGTACTTC
d_gene: TRBD1; j_gene: TRBJ2-7; abundance: .; v_gene: TRBV15; CDR3aa: CATSRTGTEQYF; CDR3nt: TGTGCCACCAGCCGGACAGGGACCGAGCAGTACTTC
d_gene: .; j_gene: TRBJ2-3; abundance: once; v_gene: TRBV14; CDR3aa: CASSRRDFSTDTQYF; CDR3nt: TGTGCCAGCAGCCGCAGGGACTTTAGCACAGATACGCAGTATTTT
d_gene: TRBD2; j_gene: TRBJ2-5; abundance: .; v_gene: TRBV10-2; CDR3aa: CASSEGLAGVGETQYF; CDR3nt: TGCGCCAGCAGTGAGGGACTAGCGGGAGTGGGAGAGACCCAGTACTTC
d_gene: .; j_gene: TRBJ2-7; abundance: .; v_gene: TRBV5-4; CDR3aa: CASSLERSEQYF; CDR3nt: TGTGCCAGCAGCTTGGAACGGTCAGAGCAGTACTTC
d_gene: TRBD2; j_gene: TRBJ2-5; abundance: few; v_gene: TRBV5-6; CDR3aa: CASSGGSGGSDF; CDR3nt: TGTGCCAGCAGCGGAGGGAGCGGGGGGTCAGACTTC
d_gene: .; j_gene: TRBJ1-5; abundance: .; v_gene: TRBV7-9; CDR3aa: CANRLPGNNQPQHF; CDR3nt: TGTGCCAACCGACTCCCAGGGAACAATCAGCCCCAGCATTTT
d_gene: TRBD2; j_gene: TRBJ2-7; abundance: .; v_gene: TRBV15; CDR3aa: CATSRNSGTDYEQYF; CDR3nt: TGTGCCACCAGCAGAAATAGCGGGACTGACTACGAGCAGTACTTC
d_gene: .; j_gene: TRBJ1-2; abundance: .; v_gene: TRBV5-4; CDR3aa: CASSLKGGDGYTF; CDR3nt: TGTGCCAGCAGCTTGAAGGGGGGGGATGGCTACACCTTC
d_gene: .; j_gene: TRBJ2-1; abundance: .; v_gene: TRBV7-2; CDR3aa: CASSRQGPNEQFF; CDR3nt: TGTGCCAGCAGCCGGCAGGGTCCCAATGAGCAGTTCTTC
d_gene: TRBD1; j_gene: TRBJ1-1; abundance: .; v_gene: TRBV10-1; CDR3aa: CASSDPGQGNTEAFF; CDR3nt: TGCGCCAGCAGTGACCCGGGACAGGGGAACACTGAAGCTTTCTTT
d_gene: .; j_gene: TRBJ1-2; abundance: .; v_gene: TRBV6-5; CDR3aa: CASRSGTISGGGYTF; CDR3nt: TGTGCCAGCAGATCCGGGACCATATCCGGGGGGGGCTACACCTTC
d_gene: TRBD1; j_gene: TRBJ1-3; abundance: .; v_gene: TRBV5-1; CDR3aa: CASSSQTGPGNTIYF; CDR3nt: TGCGCCAGCAGCTCCCAGACAGGGCCTGGAAACACCATATATTTT
d_gene: TRBD1; j_gene: TRBJ1-6; abundance: .; v_gene: TRBV4-3; CDR3aa: CASSLGQGDSPLHF; CDR3nt: TGCGCCAGCAGCCTGGGACAGGGAGATTCACCCCTCCACTTT
d_gene: TRBD1; j_gene: TRBJ1-1; abundance: .; v_gene: TRBV10-3; CDR3aa: CAISEYGQGVSTEAFF; CDR3nt: TGTGCCATCAGTGAGTATGGACAGGGTGTAAGCACTGAAGCTTTCTTT
d_gene: TRBD1; j_gene: TRBJ1-2; abundance: .; v_gene: TRBV7-9; CDR3aa: CASSPGQGEDGYTF; CDR3nt: TGTGCCAGCAGTCCGGGACAGGGGGAGGATGGCTACACCTTC
d_gene: TRBD1; j_gene: TRBJ1-1; abundance: .; v_gene: TRBV10-3; CDR3aa: CAISEPRTGGTEAFF; CDR3nt: TGTGCCATCAGTGAACCCCGGACAGGGGGCACTGAAGCTTTCTTT
d_gene: .; j_gene: TRBJ1-2; abundance: .; v_gene: TRBV27; CDR3aa: CASRGFGYGYTF; CDR3nt: TGTGCCAGCAGGGGCTTCGGCTATGGCTACACCTTC
d_gene: .; j_gene: TRBJ1-1; abundance: .; v_gene: TRBV18; CDR3aa: CASSPREGGTEAFF; CDR3nt: TGTGCCAGCTCACCACGGGAGGGAGGGACTGAAGCTTTCTTT